This T cell receptor beta chain originates from a study of cytomegalovirus exposure and HLA in healthy donors. General study findings and limits: Diagnosis of cytomegalovirus status made by the classifier reportedly showed high specificity and sensitivity. Highest at DRB1 and lowest at HLA-C, TCR association rates differed among HLA loci in a later analysis.

As for this clone: Its antigen remains unknown.

Primers included in the PCR were 60 Vbeta and 13 Jbeta primers. Using immunoSEQ multiplex PCR, the repertoire was profiled, and TCRdb retains in-frame clones only, with some absent. The sample includes around 260,000 clones, about four fifths seen only once; the top ten take 0.3%. Germline CDR1 reads PRHDT; CDR2 reads FYEKMQ (reference sequence). Trimming took off 1 base at V and 1 base at J, with 17 bases between the two ends. The length of the CDR3 is 18 residues. The sample consisted of PBMCs. This clonotype was sampled from a girl under 10 years old in good health and CMV-seronegative. The chain is built from TRBV13 and TRBJ2-1; D remains ambiguous. The CDR3, as DNA: TGTGCCAGCAGCTTAGCCGAGGTCGTGCAGAGATCCTACAATGAGCAGTTCTTC. Its protein is CASSLAEVVQRSYNEQFF. Together with reference TRBV13 and TRBJ2-1, the CDR3 gives the full variable domain: AAGVIQSPRHLIKEKRETATLKCYPIPRHDTVYWYQQGPGQDPQFLISFYEKMQSDKGSIPDRFSAQQFSDYHSELNMSSLELGDSALYFCASSLAEVVQRSYNEQFFGPGTRLTVL.